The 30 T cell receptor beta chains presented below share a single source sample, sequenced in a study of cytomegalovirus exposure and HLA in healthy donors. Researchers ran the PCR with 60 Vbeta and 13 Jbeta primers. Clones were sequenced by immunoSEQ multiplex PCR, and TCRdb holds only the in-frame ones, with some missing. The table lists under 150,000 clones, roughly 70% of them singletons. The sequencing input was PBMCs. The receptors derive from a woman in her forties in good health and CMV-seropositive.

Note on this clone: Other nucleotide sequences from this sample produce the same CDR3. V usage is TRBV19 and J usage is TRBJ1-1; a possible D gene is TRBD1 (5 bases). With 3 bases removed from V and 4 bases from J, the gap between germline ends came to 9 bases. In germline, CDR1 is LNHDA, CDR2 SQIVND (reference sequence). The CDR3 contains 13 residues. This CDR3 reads CASSIAGGTEAFF. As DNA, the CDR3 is TGTGCCAGTAGTATCGCGGGGGGCACTGAAGCTTTCTTT. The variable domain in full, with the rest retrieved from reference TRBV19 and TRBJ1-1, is DGGITQSPKYLFRKEGQNVTLSCEQNLNHDAMYWYRQDPGQGLRLIYYSQIVNDFQKGDIAEGYSVSREKKESFPLTVTSAQKNPTAFYLCASSIAGGTEAFFGQGTRLTVV.

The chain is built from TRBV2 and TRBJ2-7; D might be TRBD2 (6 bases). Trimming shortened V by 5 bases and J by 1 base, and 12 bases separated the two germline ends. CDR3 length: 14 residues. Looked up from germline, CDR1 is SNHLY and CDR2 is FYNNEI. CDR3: CASSFTEGSYEQYF. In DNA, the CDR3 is TGTGCCAGCAGTTTCACGGAGGGGTCCTACGAGCAGTACTTC.

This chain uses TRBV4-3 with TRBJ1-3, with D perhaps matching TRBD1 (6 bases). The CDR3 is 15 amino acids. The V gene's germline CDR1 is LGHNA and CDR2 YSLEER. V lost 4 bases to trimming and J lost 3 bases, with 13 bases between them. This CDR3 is CASSLLQGSGNTIYF. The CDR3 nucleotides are TGCGCCAGCAGCCTCCTCCAGGGGAGTGGAAACACCATATATTTT.

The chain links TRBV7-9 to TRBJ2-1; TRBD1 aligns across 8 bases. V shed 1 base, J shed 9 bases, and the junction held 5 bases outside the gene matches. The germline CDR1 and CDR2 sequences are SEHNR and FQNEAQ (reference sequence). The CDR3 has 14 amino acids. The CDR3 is CASSLGDRRGEQFF. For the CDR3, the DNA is TGTGCCAGCAGCTTAGGGGACAGGCGGGGTGAGCAGTTCTTC. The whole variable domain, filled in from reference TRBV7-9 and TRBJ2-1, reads DTGVSQNPRHKITKRGQNVTFRCDPISEHNRLYWYRQTLGQGPEFLTYFQNEAQLEKSRLLSDRFSAERPKGSFSTLEIQRTEQGDSAMYLCASSLGDRRGEQFFGPGTRLTVL.

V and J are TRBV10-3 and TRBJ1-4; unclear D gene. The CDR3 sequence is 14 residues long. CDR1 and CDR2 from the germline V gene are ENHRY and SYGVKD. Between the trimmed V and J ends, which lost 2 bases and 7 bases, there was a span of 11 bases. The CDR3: CAISETGLGEKLFF. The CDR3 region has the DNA TGTGCCATCAGTGAGACTGGACTGGGTGAAAAACTGTTTTTT.

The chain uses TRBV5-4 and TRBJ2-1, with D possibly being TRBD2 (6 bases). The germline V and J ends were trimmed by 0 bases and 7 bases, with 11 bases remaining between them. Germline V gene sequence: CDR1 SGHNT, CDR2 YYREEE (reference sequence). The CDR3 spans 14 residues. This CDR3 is CASSLAGAINEQFF. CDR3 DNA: TGTGCCAGCAGCTTGGCGGGAGCGATAAATGAGCAGTTCTTC.

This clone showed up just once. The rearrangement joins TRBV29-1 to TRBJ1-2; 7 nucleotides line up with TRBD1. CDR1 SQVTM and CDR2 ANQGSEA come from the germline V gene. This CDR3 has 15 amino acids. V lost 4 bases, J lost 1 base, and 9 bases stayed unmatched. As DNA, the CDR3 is TGCAGCGTTGGCCGGCAGGGGGTAATTAACTATGGCTACACCTTC. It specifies CSVGRQGVINYGYTF.

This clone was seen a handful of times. Here the CDR3 DNA reads TGTGCCAGCAGCTCCGACAGCCGTATTCGTCAGCCCCAGCATTTT. Translation: CASSSDSRIRQPQHF. The chain couples TRBV7-2 to TRBJ1-5, with D possibly TRBD1 on 5 matching bases. Germline lookup yields CDR1 SGHTA and CDR2 FQGNSA. The CDR3 consists of 15 residues. V lost 4 bases to trimming and J lost 6 bases, with 16 bases between them.

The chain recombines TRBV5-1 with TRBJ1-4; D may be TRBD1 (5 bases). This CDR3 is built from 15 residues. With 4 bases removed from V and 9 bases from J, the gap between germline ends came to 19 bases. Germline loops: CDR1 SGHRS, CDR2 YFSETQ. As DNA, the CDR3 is TGCGCCAGCAGCCGGGCGAGGGGAGGCGAGCAAAAACTGTTTTTT. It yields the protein CASSRARGGEQKLFF.

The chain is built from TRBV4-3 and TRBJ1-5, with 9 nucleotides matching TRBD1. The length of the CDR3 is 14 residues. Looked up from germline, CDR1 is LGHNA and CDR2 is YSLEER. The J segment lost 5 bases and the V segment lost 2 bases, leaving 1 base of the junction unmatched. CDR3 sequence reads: CASSQTGGDQPQHF. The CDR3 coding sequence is TGCGCCAGCAGCCAAACAGGGGGCGATCAGCCCCAGCATTTT.

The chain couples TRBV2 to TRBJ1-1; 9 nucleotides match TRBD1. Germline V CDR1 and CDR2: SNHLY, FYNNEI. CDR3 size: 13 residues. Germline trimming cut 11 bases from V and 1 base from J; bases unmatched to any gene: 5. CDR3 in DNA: TGTGCCCGTGACAGGGGGGGGAACACTGAAGCTTTCTTT. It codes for CARDRGGNTEAFF.

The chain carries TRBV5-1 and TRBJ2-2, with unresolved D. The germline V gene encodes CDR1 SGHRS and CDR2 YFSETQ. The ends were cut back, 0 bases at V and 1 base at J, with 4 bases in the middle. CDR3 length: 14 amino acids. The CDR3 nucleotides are TGCGCCAGCAGCTTGGGACAGAACACCGGGGAGCTGTTTTTT. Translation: CASSLGQNTGELFF.

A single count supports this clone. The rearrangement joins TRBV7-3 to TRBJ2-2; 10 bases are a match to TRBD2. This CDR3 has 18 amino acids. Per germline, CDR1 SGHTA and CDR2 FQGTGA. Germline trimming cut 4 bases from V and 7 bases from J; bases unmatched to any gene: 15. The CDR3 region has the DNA TGTGCCAGCAGCTCCCGCCCCTCTAGCGGGAGATTGAGCGGGGAGCTGTTTTTT. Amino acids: CASSSRPSSGRLSGELFF. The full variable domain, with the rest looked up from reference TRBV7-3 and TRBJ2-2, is GAGVSQTPSNKVTEKGKYVELRCDPISGHTALYWYRQSLGQGPEFLIYFQGTGAADDSGLPNDRFFAVRPEGSVSTLKIQRTERGDSAVYLCASSSRPSSGRLSGELFFGEGSRLTVL.

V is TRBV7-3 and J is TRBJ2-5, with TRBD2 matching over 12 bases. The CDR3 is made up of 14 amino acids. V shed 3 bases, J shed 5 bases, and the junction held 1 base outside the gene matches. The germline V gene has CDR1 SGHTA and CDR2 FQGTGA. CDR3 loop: CASSFLAGGETQYF. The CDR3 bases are TGTGCCAGCAGCTTTCTAGCGGGAGGGGAGACCCAGTACTTC.

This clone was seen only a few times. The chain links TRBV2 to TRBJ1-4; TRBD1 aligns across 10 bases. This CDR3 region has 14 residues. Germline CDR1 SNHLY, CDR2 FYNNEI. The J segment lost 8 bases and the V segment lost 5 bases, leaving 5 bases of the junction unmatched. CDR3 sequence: CASSMTGGLEKLFF. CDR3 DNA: TGTGCCAGCAGTATGACAGGGGGCTTAGAAAAACTGTTTTTT.

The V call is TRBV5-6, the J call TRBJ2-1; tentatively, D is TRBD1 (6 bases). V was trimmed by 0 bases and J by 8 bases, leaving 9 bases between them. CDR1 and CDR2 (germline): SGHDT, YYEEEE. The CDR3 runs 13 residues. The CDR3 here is CASSLDRVDEQFF. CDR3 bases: TGTGCCAGCAGCTTGGACAGGGTCGATGAGCAGTTCTTC.

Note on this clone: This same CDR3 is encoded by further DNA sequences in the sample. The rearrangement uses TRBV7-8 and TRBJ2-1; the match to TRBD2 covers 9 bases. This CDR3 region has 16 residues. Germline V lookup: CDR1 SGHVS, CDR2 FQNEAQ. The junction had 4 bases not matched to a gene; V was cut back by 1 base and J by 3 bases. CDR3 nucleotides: TGTGCCAGCAGCTTAGAAGGACTAGCGAGCTACAATGAGCAGTTCTTC. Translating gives CASSLEGLASYNEQFF. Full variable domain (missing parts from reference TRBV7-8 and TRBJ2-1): GAGVSQSPRYKVAKRGQDVALRCDPISGHVSLFWYQQALGQGPEFLTYFQNEAQLDKSGLPSDRFFAERPEGSVSTLKIQRTQQEDSAVYLCASSLEGLASYNEQFFGPGTRLTVL.

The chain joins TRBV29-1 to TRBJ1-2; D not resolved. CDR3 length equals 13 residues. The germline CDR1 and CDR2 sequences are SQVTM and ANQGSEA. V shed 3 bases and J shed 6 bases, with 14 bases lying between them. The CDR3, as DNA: TGCAGCGTTGATCAGGTCGGAAGTCATGGCTACACCTTC. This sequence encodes CSVDQVGSHGYTF.

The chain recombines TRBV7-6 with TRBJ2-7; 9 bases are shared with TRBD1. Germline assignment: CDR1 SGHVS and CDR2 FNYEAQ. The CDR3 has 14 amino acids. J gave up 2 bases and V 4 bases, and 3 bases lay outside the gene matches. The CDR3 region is CASSYGTGTYEQYF. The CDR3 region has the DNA TGTGCCAGCAGCTACGGGACAGGGACCTACGAGCAGTACTTC.

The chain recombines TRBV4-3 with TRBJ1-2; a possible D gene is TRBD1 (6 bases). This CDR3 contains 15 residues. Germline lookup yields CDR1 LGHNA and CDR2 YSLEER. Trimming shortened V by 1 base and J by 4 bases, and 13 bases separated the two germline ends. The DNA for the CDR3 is TGCGCCAGCAGCCAAGCTGCAATGACAGGCTATGGCTACACCTTC. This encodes CASSQAAMTGYGYTF.

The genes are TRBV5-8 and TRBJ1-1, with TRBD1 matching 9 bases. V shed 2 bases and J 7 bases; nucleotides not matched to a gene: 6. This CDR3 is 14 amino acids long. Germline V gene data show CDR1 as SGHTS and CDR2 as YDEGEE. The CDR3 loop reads CASSFHRGRSEAFF. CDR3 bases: TGTGCCAGCAGCTTCCACAGGGGGCGAAGTGAAGCTTTCTTT. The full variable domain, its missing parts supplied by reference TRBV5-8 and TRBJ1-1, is EAGVTQSPTHLIKTRGQQATLRCSPISGHTSVYWYQQALGLGLQFLLWYDEGEERNRGNFPPRFSGRQFPNYSSELNVNALELEDSALYLCASSFHRGRSEAFFGQGTRLTVV.

CDR3: CASSSYPRGRRSYEQYF. CDR3 nucleotide sequence: TGTGCCAGCAGCTCGTACCCTCGCGGGCGGCGCTCCTACGAGCAGTACTTC. The rearrangement links TRBV7-6 to TRBJ2-7; D perhaps matches TRBD2 (5 bases). V lost 4 bases and J lost 0, with 19 bases in between. The CDR3 extends over 17 amino acids. CDR1 is SGHVS and CDR2 is FNYEAQ in the germline V gene.

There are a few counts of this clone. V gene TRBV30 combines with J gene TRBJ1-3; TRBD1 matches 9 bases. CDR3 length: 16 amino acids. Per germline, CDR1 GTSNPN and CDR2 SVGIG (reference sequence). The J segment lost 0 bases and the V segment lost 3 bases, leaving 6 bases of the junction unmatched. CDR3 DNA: TGTGCCTGGAGGAAACAGGGGGCACACTCTGGAAACACCATATATTTT. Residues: CAWRKQGAHSGNTIYF.

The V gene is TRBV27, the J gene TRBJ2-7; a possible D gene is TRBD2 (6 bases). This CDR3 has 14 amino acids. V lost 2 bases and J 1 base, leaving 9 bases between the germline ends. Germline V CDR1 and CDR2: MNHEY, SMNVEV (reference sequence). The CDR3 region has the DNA TGTGCCAGCAGTTTAGGGGACTCTTCCTACGAGCAGTACTTC. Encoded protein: CASSLGDSSYEQYF.

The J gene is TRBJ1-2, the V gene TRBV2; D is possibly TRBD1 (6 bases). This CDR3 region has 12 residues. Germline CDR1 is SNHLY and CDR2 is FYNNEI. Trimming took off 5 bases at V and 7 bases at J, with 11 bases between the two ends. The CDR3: CASSRGGPGYTF. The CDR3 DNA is TGTGCCAGCAGTCGGGGGGGGCCTGGCTACACCTTC.

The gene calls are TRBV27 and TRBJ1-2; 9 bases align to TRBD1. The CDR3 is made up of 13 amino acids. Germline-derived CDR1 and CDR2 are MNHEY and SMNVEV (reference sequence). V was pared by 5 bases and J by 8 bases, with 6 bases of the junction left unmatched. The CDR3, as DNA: TGTGCCAGCAGTGAGGACAGGGGTGGAGGCTACACCTTC. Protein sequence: CASSEDRGGGYTF.

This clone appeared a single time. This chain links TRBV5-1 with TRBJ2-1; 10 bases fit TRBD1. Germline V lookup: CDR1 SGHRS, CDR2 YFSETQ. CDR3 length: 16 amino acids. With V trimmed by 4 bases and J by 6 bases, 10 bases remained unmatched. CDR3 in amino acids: CASSPGAGTGANEQFF. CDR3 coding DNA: TGCGCCAGCAGCCCGGGGGCCGGGACAGGGGCCAATGAGCAGTTCTTC.

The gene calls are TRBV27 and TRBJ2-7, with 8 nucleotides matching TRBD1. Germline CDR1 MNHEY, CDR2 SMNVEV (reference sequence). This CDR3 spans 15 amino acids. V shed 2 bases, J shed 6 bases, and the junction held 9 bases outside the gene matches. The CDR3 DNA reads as TGTGCCAGCAGTTTAACTCCAGGGGGCCCTACCGAGCAGTACTTC. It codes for CASSLTPGGPTEQYF.

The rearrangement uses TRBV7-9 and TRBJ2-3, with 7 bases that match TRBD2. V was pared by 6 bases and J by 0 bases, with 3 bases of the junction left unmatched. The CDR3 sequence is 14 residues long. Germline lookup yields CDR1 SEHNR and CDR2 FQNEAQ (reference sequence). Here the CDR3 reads CASRSGTSTDTQYF. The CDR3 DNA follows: TGTGCCAGCAGGAGCGGGACTAGCACAGATACGCAGTATTTT.

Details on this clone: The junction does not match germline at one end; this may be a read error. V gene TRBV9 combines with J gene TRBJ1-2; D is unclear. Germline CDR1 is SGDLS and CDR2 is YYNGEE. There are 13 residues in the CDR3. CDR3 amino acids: CASSPRGFDGYTF. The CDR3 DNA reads TGCGCCAGCAGCCCACGGGGTTTCGATGGCTACACCTTC.